These 8 T cell receptor beta chains were all obtained from the same sample, sequenced in a study of T cell responses to AZD1222 COVID-19 vaccine. Profiling relied on immunoSEQ multiplex PCR, and the TCRdb table lists in-frame clones only, not all of them. The table has about 150,000 clones, 90% seen once. This sample comprised peripheral blood, obtained on day 0 of AZD1222 vaccination. The receptors were gathered from an adult in good health.

The V call is TRBV10-3, the J call TRBJ1-5; D perhaps matches TRBD1 (6 bases). Germline V gene sequence: CDR1 ENHRY, CDR2 SYGVKD. V gave up 8 bases and J gave up 5 bases, with 19 bases separating them. This CDR3 is built from 15 residues. The CDR3 sequence: CAISPTGFSDQPQHF. The CDR3 coding sequence is TGTGCCATCTCTCCCACAGGGTTCAGCGATCAGCCCCAGCATTTT.

V and J are TRBV7-9 and TRBJ2-2; 8 bases agree with TRBD1. V shed 4 bases, J shed 3 bases, and the junction held 1 base outside the gene matches. This CDR3 spans 14 amino acids. The germline V gene has CDR1 SEHNR and CDR2 FQNEAQ (reference sequence). CDR3: CASSSQGDTGELFF. The DNA of the CDR3 is TGTGCCAGCAGCTCACAGGGGGACACCGGGGAGCTGTTTTTT.

The V and J genes are TRBV7-3 and TRBJ2-5, with D maybe TRBD2 (5 bases). Germline CDR1 is SGHTA and CDR2 is FQGTGA. V gave up 1 base and J gave up 4 bases, with 7 bases separating them. The CDR3 has 13 amino acids. The CDR3 spells CASSLSGGETQYF. In DNA, the CDR3 is TGTGCCAGCAGCTTAAGTGGAGGAGAGACCCAGTACTTC.

J is TRBJ2-2 and V is TRBV6-5, with 9 bases fitting TRBD1. There are 15 residues in the CDR3. V shed 6 bases and J 3 bases; nucleotides not matched to a gene: 5. Per germline, CDR1 MNHEY and CDR2 SVGAGI. The CDR3 protein is CASRVQGADTGELFF. The CDR3 DNA sequence: TGTGCCAGCAGGGTACAGGGGGCGGACACCGGGGAGCTGTTTTTT.

The genes are TRBV21-1 and TRBJ2-1; TRBD2 is the table's D call and was not checked against the DNA. TRBV21-1 is described as a pseudogene. The CDR3 is made up of 15 amino acids. The CDR3 spells CASNGLSGRCNEQFF. In DNA form, the CDR3 reads TGTGCCAGCAACGGTCTGAGCGGGAGATGTAATGAGCAGTTCTTC.

CDR3 nucleotide sequence: TGCAGTGCTAGTGTCACTAGCGGGAGTGAGCAGTTCTTC. Amino acid sequence: CSASVTSGSEQFF. The chain links TRBV20-1 to TRBJ2-1; 11 bases match TRBD2. CDR3 length: 13 residues. The V gene end was trimmed by 3 bases and the J gene end by 9 bases; junction bases not matched to a gene: 4. Per germline, CDR1 DFQATT and CDR2 SNEGSKA (reference sequence).

The chain is built from TRBV6-5 and TRBJ2-1; unclear D gene. CDR3 size: 11 residues. The germline CDR1 and CDR2 sequences are MNHEY and SVGAGI. Trimming cost V 6 bases and J 4 bases, with 4 bases left between them. CDR3 sequence: CASRGYNEQFF. CDR3 nucleotide sequence: TGTGCCAGCAGGGGGTACAATGAGCAGTTCTTC.

The V gene is TRBV6-2 or TRBV6-3, the J gene TRBJ1-2; TRBD1 matches at 9 bases. This CDR3 is built from 14 residues. After removal of 0 bases from V and 13 bases from J, the junction contained 9 bases not matched to a gene. CDR1 MNHEY and CDR2 SVGEGT come from the germline V gene. The CDR3 here is CASSYSGTGFESTF. CDR3 nucleotide sequence: TGTGCCAGCAGTTACTCGGGGACAGGGTTTGAGAGCACCTTC.